Detailed here is one T cell receptor beta chain. The antigen remains unidentified. The data derive from a study of CD4 T cells in relation to SARS-CoV-2 and coronaviruses. At the level of the study: TCR beta CDR3s were sequenced after 10-day antigen culture of PBMCs. The restricting HLA molecule for shared crossreactive spike epitopes was mapped.

Before the COVID-19 pandemic, during about 2010-2019, CD4+ T cells were taken from unexposed donors. CD4+ T cells were isolated from the cells after less than 13 days of culture. Testing used SARS-CoV-2 S/N and four cold-coronavirus spikes on unexposed-donor CD4+ T cells, cells permitting. Cultures received half-medium IL-2 refreshes on days 3 and 7. Sequencing was performed with immunoSEQ multiplex PCR; in TCRdb, only in-frame clones are kept and a portion is missing. The profile shows 16,000 or so clones, roughly 80% of them singletons. CDR3 length equals 17 residues. Germline CDR1 SGHKS, CDR2 YYEKEE (reference sequence). With 3 bases clipped from V and 8 bases from J, the junction kept 12 bases outside the gene matches.

The source of this sequence is a human donor in good health. Input material: CD4+ T cells from PBMCs, cultured in vitro. The J gene is TRBJ2-1, the V gene TRBV5-5, with 12 nucleotides matching TRBD2. The DNA for the CDR3 is TGTGCCAGCAGCTCCCCTCTAGCGGGAGGGAGGGTAGATGAGCAGTTCTTC. It yields the protein CASSSPLAGGRVDEQFF.